This note documents a single T cell receptor beta chain sequence. Its specificity is unknown. This entry comes from a study of T cell responses to AZD1222 COVID-19 vaccine. This CDR3 is built from 17 residues. The germline gives CDR1 SGHRS, CDR2 YFSETQ. After removal of 0 bases from V and 5 bases from J, the junction contained 10 bases not matched to a gene. Method: immunoSEQ multiplex PCR; TCRdb's copy keeps in-frame clones and lacks some. The repertoire holds 150,000 or so clones, with 85% to 95% as singletons. Whole-study findings and limits: Mapped onto spike, vaccine-associated CD4 TCRs spanned it and were dominant at 160-218 and 743-854.

Material: peripheral blood, obtained 28 days after the second AZD1222 dose. The receptor was derived from an adult who received the AZD1222 COVID-19 vaccine. This chain joins TRBV5-1 and TRBJ2-5, with 10 bases matching TRBD2. Here the CDR3 DNA reads TGCGCCAGCAGCTTGGCCTGGCCTAGCGGGAGAGGTGAGACCCAGTACTTC. Its protein is CASSLAWPSGRGETQYF.